These 6 T cell receptor beta chains originate from one sample sequenced in a study of cytomegalovirus exposure and HLA in healthy donors. The PCR made use of 60 Vbeta and 13 Jbeta primers. Sequencing used immunoSEQ multiplex PCR; TCRdb keeps in-frame clones, though not all of them. The sample records fewer than 200,000 clones, roughly 70% being singletons. Source material: PBMCs. The receptors stem from a girl under 18 in good health and CMV-seronegative.

The chain has TRBV9 and TRBJ2-7; possible D gene TRBD2, 5 bases. CDR1 and CDR2 (germline): SGDLS, YYNGEE. Trimming pared 3 bases from V and 3 bases from J, leaving 10 bases between. The CDR3 consists of 13 residues. The CDR3 spells CASSGGVRYEQYF. Here the CDR3 DNA reads TGTGCCAGCAGCGGGGGAGTTCGCTACGAGCAGTACTTC.

This clone was seen a handful of times. The CDR3 reads CASRAGANNEQFF. The CDR3 coding sequence is TGTGCCAGCAGGGCGGGGGCCAACAATGAGCAGTTCTTC. The chain employs TRBV6-5 and TRBJ2-1, with TRBD2 as a possible D gene (7 bases). Germline V gene sequence: CDR1 MNHEY, CDR2 SVGAGI. V was cut by 6 bases and J by 5 bases, with 11 bases left in between. This CDR3 region has 13 residues.

This clone was seen only once. This sequence joins TRBV25-1 and TRBJ2-1, with 11 bases lining up with TRBD1. V trimming: 4 bases; J trimming: 5 bases; junction bases outside the gene matches: 7. Germline V lookup: CDR1 MGHDK, CDR2 SYGVNS. The CDR3 is 16 amino acids. The DNA of the CDR3 is TGTGCCAGCAGTGTTGGAGGACAGGGGGCTCACAATGAGCAGTTCTTC. Encoded protein: CASSVGGQGAHNEQFF.

This clone occurred once. The V and J genes are TRBV4-1 and TRBJ1-2; no clear D. V was cut by 0 bases and J by 6 bases, with 11 bases left in between. Germline V gene lookup returns CDR1 MGHRA and CDR2 YSYEKL. This CDR3 comprises 14 residues. CDR3 sequence reads: CASSQEAGTDGYTF. In DNA, the CDR3 is TGCGCCAGCAGCCAAGAGGCGGGAACAGATGGCTACACCTTC.

J is TRBJ1-2 and V is TRBV2; maybe TRBD1 (6 bases). V shed 8 bases and J shed 2 bases, with 24 bases lying between them. The V gene's germline CDR1 is SNHLY and CDR2 FYNNEI. This CDR3 spans 17 amino acids. The CDR3 here is CASFAASQSRGNYGYTF. The DNA for the CDR3 is TGTGCCAGCTTTGCAGCCTCTCAATCCAGGGGAAACTATGGCTACACCTTC.

This rearrangement joins TRBV10-3 to TRBJ2-1; D possibly corresponds to TRBD1 (6 bases). Germline V gene sequence: CDR1 ENHRY, CDR2 SYGVKD. The CDR3 has 13 residues. Deletions cut 6 bases from V and 8 bases from J, with 14 bases between. The CDR3 sequence: CAIRGTDSDEQFF. The CDR3 DNA sequence: TGTGCCATCAGAGGAACGGACAGCGATGAGCAGTTCTTC.